Shown below are 4 T cell receptor beta chains from a single sample sequenced in a study of blood T cell repertoires in COVID-19. Generated by immunoSEQ multiplex PCR, the TCRdb table keeps only in-frame clones and is missing some. The sample comprises about 73,000 clones, 83% of which are singletons, and over 5% rests with the top ten. Sequenced input: peripheral blood. Receptors were obtained from a woman between 55 and 75 years old with acute or convalescent COVID-19.

This clone has just a few counts. Other DNA sequences within the sample encode an identical CDR3. The chain joins TRBV15 to TRBJ1-1; 8 nucleotides line up with TRBD1. The CDR3 has 14 residues. The germline CDR1 and CDR2 sequences are LNHNV and YYDKDF (reference sequence). Trimming at V came to 5 bases and at J to 1 base, leaving 3 bases not matched to a gene. The CDR3 DNA reads TGTGCCACCAGCCGCGACAGGGGGAACACTGAAGCTTTCTTT. This codes for CATSRDRGNTEAFF.

The chain carries TRBV18 and TRBJ1-1; weak D call: TRBD1 (5 bases). CDR1 and CDR2 (germline): KGHSH, LQKENI. V shed 6 bases and J shed 3 bases, with 14 bases lying between them. The CDR3 is made up of 14 amino acids. CDR3 protein: CASSFIGGDTEAFF. CDR3 nucleotides: TGTGCCAGCTCGTTTATTGGGGGGGACACTGAAGCTTTCTTT. Full variable domain (rest looked up from reference TRBV18 and TRBJ1-1): NAGVMQNPRHLVRRRGQEARLRCSPMKGHSHVYWYRQLPEEGLKFMVYLQKENIIDESGMPKERFSAEFPKEGPSILRIQQVVRGDSAAYFCASSFIGGDTEAFFGQGTRLTVV.

The chain combines TRBV6-5 with TRBJ1-3; 9 nucleotides line up with TRBD1. The germline V gene encodes CDR1 MNHEY and CDR2 SVGAGI. The junction had 4 bases not matched to a gene; V was cut back by 5 bases and J by 2 bases. The CDR3 totals 15 residues. As DNA, the CDR3 is TGTGCCAGCAGTACCGGGACAGGGACTGGAAACACCATATATTTT. Protein: CASSTGTGTGNTIYF.

This clone appeared a few times. CDR3 sequence: CASSFTDRAPYNEQFF. Here the CDR3 DNA reads TGCGCCAGCAGCTTCACTGACAGGGCCCCCTACAATGAGCAGTTCTTC. The rearrangement links TRBV5-1 to TRBJ2-1; 7 bases align to TRBD1. This CDR3 region has 16 residues. Germline CDR1 SGHRS, CDR2 YFSETQ. V trimming: 2 bases; J trimming: 2 bases; junction bases outside the gene matches: 7. Filled out from reference TRBV5-1 and TRBJ2-1, the complete variable domain reads KAGVTQTPRYLIKTRGQQVTLSCSPISGHRSVSWYQQTPGQGLQFLFEYFSETQRNKGNFPGRFSGRQFSNSRSEMNVSTLELGDSALYLCASSFTDRAPYNEQFFGPGTRLTVL.